Sequencing of this T cell receptor (beta chain) was carried out in a study of naive and memory T cell subsets. Whole-study results and caveats: The RNA method is potentially sensitive to activation and differentiation changes.

Four PCR rounds used nested alpha and beta constant region primers plus the SP2 primer. TCRdb reprocessed the 5' RACE reads with MiXCR, giving one entry per CDR3 protein. The sample lists 50,000 to 60,000 distinct CDR3 sequences; approximately 8% were seen once. About this clonotype: Antigen unknown.

An oligonucleotide containing a UMI was ligated to the 3' end of TCR cDNA. Adult healthy volunteers gave 2.5 ml peripheral blood for whole-blood RNA. V lost 8 bases, J lost 4 bases, and 13 bases stayed unmatched. The CDR3 is made up of 16 amino acids. CDR1 and CDR2 (germline): SNHLY, FYNNEI. This clonotype originated in a female donor in good health. This chain joins TRBV2 and TRBJ2-1, with 8 bases fitting TRBD1. In nucleotides, the CDR3 is TGTGCCAGCGATATATATGGGAACAGGGGGTACAATGAGCAGTTCTTC. The encoded protein is CASDIYGNRGYNEQFF.